Sequencing of this T cell receptor beta chain was carried out in a study of T cell changes during pregnancy in multiple sclerosis (dated by TCRdb to the late 2010s). The study in broad terms: The study examined how the T cell repertoire changed over the course of pregnancy in women with multiple sclerosis.

CDR1 is given as KGHSH and CDR2 as LQKENI, both from the germline V gene. The CDR3 covers 14 residues, taking in both the cysteine and the phenylalanine. Kept here is only the CDR3 DNA, which spans 42 bases and is read in frame from base 1. V loses 5 bases of germline sequence and J loses 0 bases, and the interval between the two ends is 10 bases. Details on this clone: Its antigen has not been determined. No much larger clonotype is one base removed from it; base qualities were not supplied.

Receptor libraries were prepared by the immunoSEQ multiplex PCR assay. Not all clones reach the TCRdb copy of this immuneACCESS table, which keeps in-frame sequences only. Checked studies attribute under half of the gap to unresolved V genes and leave the rest unexplained. The sample table contains about 40,000 clones; only one count was recorded for about 89% of them. Roughly 0.45% of the sample is taken by the ten largest. The TCR was taken from a female donor in good health, enrolled as a control in a pregnancy study. The sequences come from CD4+ T cells from peripheral blood mononuclear cells, collected in the third trimester of pregnancy. The chain is encoded by TRBV18 joined to TRBJ1-1; perhaps TRBD1 is the D gene, with 6 bases matching. The CDR3 is CASSVDRLNTEAFF. Read as DNA, the sequence is TGTGCCAGCTCAGTGGACAGACTGAACACTGAAGCTTTCTTT.